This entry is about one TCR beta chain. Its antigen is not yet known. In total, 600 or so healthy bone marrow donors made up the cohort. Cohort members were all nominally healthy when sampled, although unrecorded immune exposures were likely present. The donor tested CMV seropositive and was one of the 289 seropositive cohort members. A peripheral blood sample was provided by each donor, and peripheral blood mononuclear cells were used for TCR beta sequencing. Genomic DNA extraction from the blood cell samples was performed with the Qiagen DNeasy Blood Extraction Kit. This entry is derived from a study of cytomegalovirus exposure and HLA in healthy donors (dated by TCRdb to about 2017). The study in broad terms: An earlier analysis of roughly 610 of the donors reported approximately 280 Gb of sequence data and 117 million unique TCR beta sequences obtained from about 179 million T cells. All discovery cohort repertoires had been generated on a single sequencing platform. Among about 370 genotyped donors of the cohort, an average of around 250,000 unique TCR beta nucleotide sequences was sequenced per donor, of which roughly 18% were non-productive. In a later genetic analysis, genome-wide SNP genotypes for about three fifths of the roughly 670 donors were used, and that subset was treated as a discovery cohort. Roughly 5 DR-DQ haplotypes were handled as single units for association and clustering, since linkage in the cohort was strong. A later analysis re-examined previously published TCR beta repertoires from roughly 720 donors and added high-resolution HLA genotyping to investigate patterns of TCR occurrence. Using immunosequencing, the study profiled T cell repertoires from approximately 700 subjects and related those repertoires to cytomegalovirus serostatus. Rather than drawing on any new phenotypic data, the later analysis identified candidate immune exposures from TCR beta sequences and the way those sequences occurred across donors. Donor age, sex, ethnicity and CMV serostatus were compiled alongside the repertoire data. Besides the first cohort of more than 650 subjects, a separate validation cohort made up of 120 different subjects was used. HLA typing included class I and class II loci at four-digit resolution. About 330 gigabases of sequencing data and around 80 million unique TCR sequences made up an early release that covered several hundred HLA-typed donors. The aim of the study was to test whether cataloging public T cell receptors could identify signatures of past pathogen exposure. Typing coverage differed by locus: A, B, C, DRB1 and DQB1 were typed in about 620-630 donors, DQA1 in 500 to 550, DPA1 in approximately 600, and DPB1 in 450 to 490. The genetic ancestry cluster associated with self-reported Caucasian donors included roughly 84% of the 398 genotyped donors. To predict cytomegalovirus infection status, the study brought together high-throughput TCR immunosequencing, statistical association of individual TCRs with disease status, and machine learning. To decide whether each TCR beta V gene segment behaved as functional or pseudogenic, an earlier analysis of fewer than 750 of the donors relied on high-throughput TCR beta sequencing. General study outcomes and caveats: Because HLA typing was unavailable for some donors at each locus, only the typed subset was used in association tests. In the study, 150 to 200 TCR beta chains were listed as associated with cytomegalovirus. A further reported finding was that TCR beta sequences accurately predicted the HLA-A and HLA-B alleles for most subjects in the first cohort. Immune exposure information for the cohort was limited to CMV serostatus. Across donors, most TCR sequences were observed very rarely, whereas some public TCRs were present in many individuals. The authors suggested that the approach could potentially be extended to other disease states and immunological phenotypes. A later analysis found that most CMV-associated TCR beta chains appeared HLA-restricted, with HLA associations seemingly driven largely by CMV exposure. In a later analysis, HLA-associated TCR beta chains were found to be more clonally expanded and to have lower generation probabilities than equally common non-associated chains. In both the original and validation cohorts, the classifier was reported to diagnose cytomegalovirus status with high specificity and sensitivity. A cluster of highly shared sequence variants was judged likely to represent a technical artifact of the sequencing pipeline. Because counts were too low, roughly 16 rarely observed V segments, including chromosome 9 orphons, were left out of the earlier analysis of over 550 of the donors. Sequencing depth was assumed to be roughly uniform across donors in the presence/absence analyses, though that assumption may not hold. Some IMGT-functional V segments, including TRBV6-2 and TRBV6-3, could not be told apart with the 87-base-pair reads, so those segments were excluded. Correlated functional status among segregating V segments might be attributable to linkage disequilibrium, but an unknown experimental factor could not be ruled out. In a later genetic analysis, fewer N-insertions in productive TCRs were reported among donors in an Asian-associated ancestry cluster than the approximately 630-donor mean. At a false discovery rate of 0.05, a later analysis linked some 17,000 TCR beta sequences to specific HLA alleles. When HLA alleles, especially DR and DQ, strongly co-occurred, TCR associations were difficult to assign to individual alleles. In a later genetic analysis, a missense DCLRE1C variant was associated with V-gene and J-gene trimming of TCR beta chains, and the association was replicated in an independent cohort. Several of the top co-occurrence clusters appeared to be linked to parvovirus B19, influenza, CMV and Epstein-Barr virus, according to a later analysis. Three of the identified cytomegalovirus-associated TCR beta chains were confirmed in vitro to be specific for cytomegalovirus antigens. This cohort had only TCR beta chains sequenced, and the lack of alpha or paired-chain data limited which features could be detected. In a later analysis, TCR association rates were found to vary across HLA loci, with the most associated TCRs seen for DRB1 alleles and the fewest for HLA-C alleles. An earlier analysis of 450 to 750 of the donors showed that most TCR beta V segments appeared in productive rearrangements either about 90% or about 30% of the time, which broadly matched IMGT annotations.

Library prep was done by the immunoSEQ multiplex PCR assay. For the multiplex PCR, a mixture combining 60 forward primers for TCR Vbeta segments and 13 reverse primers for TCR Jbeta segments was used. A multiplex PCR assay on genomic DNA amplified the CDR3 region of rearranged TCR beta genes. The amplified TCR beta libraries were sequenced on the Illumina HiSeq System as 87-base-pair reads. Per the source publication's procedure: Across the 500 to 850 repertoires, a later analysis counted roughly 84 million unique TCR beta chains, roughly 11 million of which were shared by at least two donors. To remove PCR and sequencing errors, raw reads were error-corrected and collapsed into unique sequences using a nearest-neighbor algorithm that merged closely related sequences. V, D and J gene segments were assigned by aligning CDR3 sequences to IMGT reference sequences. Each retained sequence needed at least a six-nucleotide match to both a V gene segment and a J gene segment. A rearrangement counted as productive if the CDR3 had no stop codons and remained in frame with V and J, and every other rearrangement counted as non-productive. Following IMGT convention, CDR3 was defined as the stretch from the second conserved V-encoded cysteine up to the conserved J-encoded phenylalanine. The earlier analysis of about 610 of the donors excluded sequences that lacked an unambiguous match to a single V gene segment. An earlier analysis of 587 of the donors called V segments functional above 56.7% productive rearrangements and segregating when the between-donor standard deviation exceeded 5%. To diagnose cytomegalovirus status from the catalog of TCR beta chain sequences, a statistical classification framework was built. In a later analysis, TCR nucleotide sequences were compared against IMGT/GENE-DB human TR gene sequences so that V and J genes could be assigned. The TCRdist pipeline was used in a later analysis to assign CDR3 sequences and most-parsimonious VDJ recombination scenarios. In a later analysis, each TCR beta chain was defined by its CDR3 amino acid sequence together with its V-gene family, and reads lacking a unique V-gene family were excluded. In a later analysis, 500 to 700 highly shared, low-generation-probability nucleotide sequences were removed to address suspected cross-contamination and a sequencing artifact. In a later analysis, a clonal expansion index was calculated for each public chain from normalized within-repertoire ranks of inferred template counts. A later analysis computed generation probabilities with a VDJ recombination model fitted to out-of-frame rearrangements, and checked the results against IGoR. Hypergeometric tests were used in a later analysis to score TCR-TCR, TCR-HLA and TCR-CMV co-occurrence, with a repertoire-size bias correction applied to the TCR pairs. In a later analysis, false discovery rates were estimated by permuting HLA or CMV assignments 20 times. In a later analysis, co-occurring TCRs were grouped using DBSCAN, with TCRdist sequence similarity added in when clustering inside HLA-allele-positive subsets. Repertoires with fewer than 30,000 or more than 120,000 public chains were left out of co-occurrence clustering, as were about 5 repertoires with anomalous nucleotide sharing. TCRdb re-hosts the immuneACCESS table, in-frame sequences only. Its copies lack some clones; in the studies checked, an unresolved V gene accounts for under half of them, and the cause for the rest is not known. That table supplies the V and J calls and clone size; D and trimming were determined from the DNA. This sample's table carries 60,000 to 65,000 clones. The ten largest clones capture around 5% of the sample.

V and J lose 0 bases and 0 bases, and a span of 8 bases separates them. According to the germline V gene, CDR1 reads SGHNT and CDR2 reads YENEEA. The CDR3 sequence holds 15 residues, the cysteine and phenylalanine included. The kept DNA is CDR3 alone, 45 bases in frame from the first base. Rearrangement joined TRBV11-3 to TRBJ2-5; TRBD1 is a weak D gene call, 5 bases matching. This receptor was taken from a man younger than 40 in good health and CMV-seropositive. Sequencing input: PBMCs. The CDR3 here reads CASSLESDNQETQYF. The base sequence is TGTGCCAGCAGCTTAGAGTCGGACAACCAAGAGACCCAGTACTTC.